This T cell receptor (beta chain) was recorded in a study of T-cell reconstitution after alpha-beta-depleted transplantation in children. Study-wide findings and caveats: Expanded graft clones numbering several hundred reportedly gave rise to alpha-beta T cells about two months after transplant. Certain patients had high TCRbeta diversity at day 60, and it came from recipient T cells and thymic progenitors that survived.

The library targeted TCRbeta and was prepared with unique molecular identifiers. TCRdb ran MiXCR on the PCR reads and lists one entry per CDR3 protein. Of about 70,000 distinct CDR3 sequences in the sample, about 11% were seen once. This clonotype was counted at least ten times. Antigen unknown. The clonotype comes from a boy younger than 18 with acute myeloid leukemia, due to receive a stem cell transplant. Here the sequenced sample was PBMCs, taken before TCRalphabeta/CD19-depleted stem cell transplant.

The CDR3 DNA is TGTGCCGGGGGGGAGGGGGATCAGCCCCAGCATTTT. This sequence encodes CAGGEGDQPQHF. The V gene is TRBV12-3 or TRBV12-4, the J gene TRBJ1-5, with D possibly TRBD1 on 6 matching bases. The CDR3 extends over 12 amino acids. V lost 11 bases and J lost 5, with 13 bases in between.